The 13 T cell receptor beta chains in this list originate from one sample, sequenced in a study of CD8+ T cells in alopecia areata. Investigators isolated RNA and reverse transcribed it into cDNA to act as the sequencing template. Method: immunoSEQ multiplex PCR; TCRdb's copy keeps in-frame clones and lacks some. Of hundreds of thousands of clones listed, more than 60% were seen once; the top ten hold more than 1%. Treatment of the sample: oral pan-JAK inhibitor, 5-10 mg twice daily. This specimen was CD4+ T cells sorted from blood, taken at week 44, from a patient treated with tofacitinib. Receptors were obtained from a human donor with alopecia areata.

The rearrangement links TRBV11-2 to TRBJ2-5; either TRBD1 or TRBD2 may supply D (5 bases each). Germline V CDR1 and CDR2: SGHAT, FQNNGV. Trimming left V 3 bases short and J 5 bases short, with 13 bases between. The CDR3 sequence is 14 residues long. The CDR3 spells CASSLGQSGETQYF. CDR3 bases: TGTGCCAGCAGCTTGGGGCAGTCGGGGGAGACCCAGTACTTC.

The chain recombines TRBV23-1 with TRBJ2-7; no definite D call. TRBV23-1 is flagged as an ORF with uncertain function. The CDR3 is 13 amino acids. Trimming cost V 0 bases and J 1 base, with 4 bases left between them. The DNA for the CDR3 is TGCGCCAGCAGTCAATCGAAGTCCTACGAGCAGTACTTC. It codes for CASSQSKSYEQYF.

The chain carries TRBV6-1 and TRBJ1-2, with D maybe TRBD1 (5 bases). The CDR3 is made up of 14 amino acids. CDR1 and CDR2 (germline): MNHNS, SASEGT. The V gene lost 0 bases and the J gene lost 5 bases, with 10 bases spanning the gap. This CDR3 is CASSEAGRIYGYTF. The CDR3 DNA is TGTGCCAGCAGTGAAGCGGGGCGGATTTATGGCTACACCTTC.

This chain uses TRBV4-3 with TRBJ1-4; D call uncertain. V dropped 3 bases and J dropped 7 bases, with 12 bases sitting between them. This CDR3 spans 14 amino acids. Germline CDR1 is LGHNA and CDR2 is YSLEER. The CDR3 loop is CASSQGMVGEKLFF. Written as DNA, the CDR3 is TGCGCCAGCAGCCAGGGGATGGTTGGTGAAAAACTGTTTTTT.

This clone was seen many times. J is TRBJ2-2 and V is TRBV7-9, with 10 bases fitting TRBD1. V was clipped by 6 bases and J by 3 bases; unmatched bases: 4. The CDR3 contains 15 residues. In germline, CDR1 is SEHNR, CDR2 FQNEAQ (reference sequence). CDR3 nucleotides: TGTGCCAGCAGTCGTGGACAGGGGGACACCGGGGAGCTGTTTTTT. Its protein is CASSRGQGDTGELFF.

This clone was counted once. V gene TRBV9 combines with J gene TRBJ1-6; D not certain. This CDR3 is 16 amino acids long. In germline, CDR1 is SGDLS, CDR2 YYNGEE. V gave up 0 bases and J gave up 5 bases, with 12 bases separating them. The CDR3 loop is CASSVDPSRNNSPLHF. In DNA, the CDR3 is TGTGCCAGCAGCGTAGACCCTAGCCGAAATAATTCACCCCTCCACTTT.

This rearrangement joins TRBV25-1 to TRBJ2-7; the D gene is possibly TRBD1 (6 bases). This CDR3 spans 13 amino acids. Germline V gives CDR1 MGHDK, CDR2 SYGVNS. V dropped 8 bases and J dropped 7 bases, with 18 bases sitting between them. The chain's CDR3 is CASGLGQSPEQYF. In DNA, the CDR3 is TGTGCCAGCGGCTTAGGACAGAGCCCAGAGCAGTACTTC.

The rearrangement uses TRBV27 and TRBJ2-1; D gene unclear. V lost 7 bases, J lost 4 bases, and 11 bases lay in between. This CDR3 has 13 residues. Germline loops: CDR1 MNHEY, CDR2 SMNVEV (reference sequence). The DNA of the CDR3 is TGTGCCAGCACCTCGAGAAGGTACAATGAGCAGTTCTTC. Translating it yields CASTSRRYNEQFF.

The chain links TRBV18 to TRBJ2-5, with TRBD2 as a possible D gene (6 bases). The CDR3 extends over 14 amino acids. With 4 bases removed from V and 2 bases from J, the gap between germline ends came to 11 bases. Germline V gene lookup returns CDR1 KGHSH and CDR2 LQKENI. As DNA, the CDR3 is TGTGCCAGCTCACTCCAGACTAGACAAGAGACCCAGTACTTC. This encodes CASSLQTRQETQYF.

The rearrangement links TRBV11-3 to TRBJ2-1; unclear D gene. V gave up 2 bases and J gave up 8 bases, with 10 bases separating them. This CDR3 has 13 residues. Germline assignment: CDR1 SGHNT and CDR2 YENEEA. CDR3 in DNA: TGTGCCAGCAGCTTAAACCCCCGCGATGAGCAGTTCTTC. Encoded protein: CASSLNPRDEQFF.

With respect to this clone: This sample also contains other DNA sequences that code for the same CDR3. The V call is TRBV29-1, the J call TRBJ2-4; the D is unclear. Germline V gene lookup returns CDR1 SQVTM and CDR2 ANQGSEA. V was cut by 4 bases and J by 0 bases, with 7 bases left in between. The CDR3 covers 13 residues. The CDR3 DNA is TGCAGCGTTGCTGGGCTAGCCAAAAACATTCAGTACTTC. Its protein is CSVAGLAKNIQYF.

As DNA, the CDR3 is TGTGCCAATAGCAGGAACCTGGAGCAGTACTTC. It yields the protein CANSRNLEQYF. The rearrangement joins TRBV2 to TRBJ2-7; D gene uncertain. CDR3 size: 11 residues. The V end lost 10 bases, the J end lost 7 bases, and 14 bases lay between the germline ends. The germline V gene has CDR1 SNHLY and CDR2 FYNNEI.

The chain recombines TRBV6-5 with TRBJ2-7, with D possibly being TRBD2 (6 bases). V was clipped by 6 bases and J by 6 bases, with 18 bases between them. The CDR3 consists of 14 residues. Germline loops: CDR1 MNHEY, CDR2 SVGAGI. The CDR3 sequence is CASSPRRGPLEQYF. In DNA form, the CDR3 reads TGTGCCAGCAGCCCCCGGAGGGGCCCGCTCGAGCAGTACTTC.